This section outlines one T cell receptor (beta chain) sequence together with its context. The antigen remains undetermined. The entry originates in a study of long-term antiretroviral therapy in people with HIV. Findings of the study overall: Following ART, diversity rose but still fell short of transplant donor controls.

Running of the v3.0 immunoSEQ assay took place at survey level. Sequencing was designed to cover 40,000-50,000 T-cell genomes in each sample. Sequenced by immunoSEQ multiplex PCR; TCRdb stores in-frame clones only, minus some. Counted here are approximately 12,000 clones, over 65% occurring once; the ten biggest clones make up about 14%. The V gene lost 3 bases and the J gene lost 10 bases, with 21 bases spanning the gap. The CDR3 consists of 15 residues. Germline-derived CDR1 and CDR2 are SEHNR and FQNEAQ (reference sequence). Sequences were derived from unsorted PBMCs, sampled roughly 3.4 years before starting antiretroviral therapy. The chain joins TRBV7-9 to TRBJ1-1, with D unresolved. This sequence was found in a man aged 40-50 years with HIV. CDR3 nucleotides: TGTGCCAGCAGCTTCCCCAAAGGAGGGCCTGGAGGAGCTTTCTTT. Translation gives CASSFPKGGPGGAFF.